This paragraph covers one TCR beta chain sequence. This sample stems from a study of CD8 T cells in Susac syndrome. Turning to the study itself: Clinically active disease was present in over 5 of the sequenced Susac syndrome patients. About eight of these patients were in remission.

TCR beta was sequenced from blood CD8+ and CD4+ T cells. Bulk CD8+ and CD4+ cells came from magnetic negative isolation; CD8+ TEMRA by FACS. RNA in amounts of about 0.45 to 1 ug was reverse transcribed with random hexamers. TCRdb re-derived calls from the immunoSEQ multiplex PCR reads in MiXCR, one entry per CDR3 protein. The table includes approximately 80,000 distinct CDR3 sequences, approximately 94% detected once. The sequenced sample was CD8+ T cells from PBMCs. This TCR was sampled from a human donor with Susac syndrome.

The CDR3 DNA reads TGTGCCAGCAGCCATAGACAGGGAATGAGCTCCTACGAGCAGTACTTC. It yields the protein CASSHRQGMSSYEQYF. This rearrangement joins TRBV3-1 to TRBJ2-7, with 7 positions matching TRBD1. Germline assignment: CDR1 LGHDT and CDR2 YNNKEL (reference sequence). V gave up 3 bases and J gave up 0 bases; unmatched junction bases: 8. The CDR3 loop spans 16 amino acids.